These 31 T cell receptor beta chains were all obtained from the same sample, sequenced in a study of Graves' ophthalmopathy and Graves' hyperthyroidism. Amplification of the TCR beta CDR3 regions used RNA transcripts (as template). RT-PCR in the first round used HTBI primers; a second-round multiplex PCR followed. Each CDR3 protein is one row after TCRdb ran MiXCR on the multiplex PCR reads. The sample records 400,000 to 500,000 distinct CDR3 sequences, 21% being singletons. Input material: peripheral blood. The receptor set was obtained from a woman in her late teens or twenties with stable Graves' hyperthyroidism.

In this sample, this clonotype turned up many times. The V call is TRBV12-3 or TRBV12-4, the J call TRBJ2-7, with 8 bases lining up with TRBD1. CDR3 size: 14 residues. The V gene end was trimmed by 8 bases and the J gene end by 0 bases; junction bases not matched to a gene: 6. CDR3 region: CASGTGGPSYEQYF. As DNA, the CDR3 is TGTGCCAGCGGTACAGGGGGTCCCTCCTACGAGCAGTACTTC.

This clonotype was picked up many times. This CDR3 is CASSVGQGFYGYTF. The CDR3 region has the DNA TGTGCCAGCAGCGTAGGACAGGGTTTCTATGGCTACACCTTC. The chain has TRBV9 and TRBJ1-2, with TRBD1 identical over 7 bases. The CDR3 contains 14 residues. The V gene end was trimmed by 0 bases and the J gene end by 4 bases; junction bases not matched to a gene: 3. Germline values: CDR1 SGDLS, CDR2 YYNGEE.

The rearrangement uses TRBV5-1 and TRBJ1-1; D unresolved. The CDR3 is 13 residues long. Germline CDR1 reads SGHRS; CDR2 reads YFSETQ. V was cut by 9 bases and J by 4 bases, with 16 bases left in between. CDR3 DNA sequence: TGCGCCATTGTAAGGATGCGGTTCACTGAAGCTTTCTTT. Protein: CAIVRMRFTEAFF.

This clonotype was seen ten or more times. V is TRBV13 and J is TRBJ2-7; 9 bases align to TRBD2. The ends lost 3 bases at V and 6 bases at J; junction bases unmatched: 12. In germline, CDR1 is PRHDT, CDR2 FYEKMQ (reference sequence). CDR3 length: 16 amino acids. In nucleotides, the CDR3 is TGTGCCAGCAGCTTTGTGATTAGCGGGAGTGCTGCCGAGCAGTACTTC. It specifies CASSFVISGSAAEQYF. Filled out from reference TRBV13 and TRBJ2-7, the complete variable domain reads AAGVIQSPRHLIKEKRETATLKCYPIPRHDTVYWYQQGPGQDPQFLISFYEKMQSDKGSIPDRFSAQQFSDYHSELNMSSLELGDSALYFCASSFVISGSAAEQYFGPGTRLTVT.

This clonotype was observed a handful of times. The junction departs from germline at one end; a sequencing error may be responsible. This chain uses TRBV12-3 or TRBV12-4 with TRBJ1-2; D possibly corresponds to TRBD1 (5 bases). The CDR3 totals 13 residues. CDR3 in amino acids: CASSFLGPYGYTF. The CDR3, as DNA: TGTGCCAGCAGTTTCCTGGGACCCTATGGTTACACCTTC.

This clonotype was recorded many times. V is TRBV30 and J is TRBJ2-7; possibly TRBD1 for D (6 bases). Trimming took 5 bases from V and 3 from J, leaving 8 bases between them. The CDR3 runs 11 residues. Germline assignment: CDR1 GTSNPN and CDR2 SVGIG (reference sequence). This chain's CDR3 is CAWLQGYEQYF. CDR3 DNA sequence: TGTGCCTGGCTACAGGGCTACGAGCAGTACTTC.

In this sample, this clonotype turned up many times. V usage is TRBV12-3 or TRBV12-4 and J usage is TRBJ2-3; no firm D call. With 9 bases removed from V and 2 bases from J, the gap between germline ends came to 9 bases. The CDR3 extends over 12 amino acids. The CDR3 region is CASRSDTDTQYF. The CDR3 DNA reads as TGTGCCAGTAGGAGTGACACAGATACGCAGTATTTT.

This clonotype was counted ten times or more. V usage is TRBV20-1 and J usage is TRBJ2-7, with D unclear. Germline CDR1 is DFQATT and CDR2 is SNEGSKA (reference sequence). This CDR3 has 11 residues. This chain's CDR3 is CSSVGVHEQYF. CDR3 DNA: TGCAGCTCCGTTGGGGTCCACGAGCAGTACTTC.

This clonotype has a count of ten or more. The chain employs TRBV7-2 and TRBJ2-7; 8 nucleotides match TRBD2. Germline CDR1 is SGHTA and CDR2 is FQGNSA. The length of the CDR3 is 13 residues. The V gene end was trimmed by 9 bases and the J gene end by 0 bases; junction bases not matched to a gene: 4. CDR3 coding DNA: TGTGCCAGTAAACTAGCGGCCTCCTACGAGCAGTACTTC. Protein: CASKLAASYEQYF.

This clonotype showed up many times. The chain links TRBV19 to TRBJ2-7; no clear D. The germline V gene has CDR1 LNHDA and CDR2 SQIVND (reference sequence). CDR3 size: 15 residues. The germline V and J ends were trimmed by 6 bases and 4 bases, with 19 bases remaining between them. The CDR3 DNA is TGTGCCAGTAGACCGACCCGTGATGGACGTTACGAGCAGTACTTC. Translating gives CASRPTRDGRYEQYF.

This clonotype was seen more than once but under ten times. The rearrangement links TRBV6-2 or TRBV6-3 to TRBJ2-2; 12 bases are shared with TRBD2. The CDR3 covers 17 residues. The V gene's germline CDR1 is MNHEY and CDR2 SVGEGT. V was clipped by 7 bases and J by 2 bases; unmatched bases: 8. The CDR3 DNA reads TGTGCCAGCACCAATGGACTAGCGGGAATTAACACCGGGGAGCTGTTTTTT. Translated, it gives CASTNGLAGINTGELFF.

The chain links TRBV12-3 or TRBV12-4 to TRBJ2-5; D is tentatively TRBD1 or TRBD2 (6 bases each). V was pared by 5 bases and J by 4 bases, with 11 bases between. This CDR3 is built from 13 residues. In DNA, the CDR3 is TGTGCCAGCAGTCTACAGGGACTAGAGACCCAGTACTTC. Translation: CASSLQGLETQYF.

The table lists this clonotype with many counts. CDR3 bases: TGTGCCGAAAGGGACAGTGTTAATCAGCCCCAGCATTTT. Protein sequence: CAERDSVNQPQHF. The V gene is TRBV24-1, the J gene TRBJ1-5; 7 bases line up with TRBD1. V lost 12 bases, J lost 4 bases, and 8 bases stayed unmatched. There are 13 residues in the CDR3. Germline V lookup: CDR1 KGHDR, CDR2 SFDVKD.

In its sample, this clonotype was seen many times. J is TRBJ2-7 and V is TRBV20-1; 10 nucleotides match TRBD2. Germline-derived CDR1 and CDR2 are DFQATT and SNEGSKA (reference sequence). CDR3 length equals 14 residues. After removal of 5 bases from V and 7 bases from J, the junction contained 11 bases not matched to a gene. CDR3 bases: TGCAGTGCTGGTACTAGCGGGGCTTATCGAGAGCAGTACTTC. Protein product: CSAGTSGAYREQYF.

This clonotype was picked up many times. The V and J genes are TRBV7-2 and TRBJ2-7; D is possibly TRBD2 (6 bases). The V gene's germline CDR1 is SGHTA and CDR2 FQGNSA. The CDR3 runs to 15 residues. With 3 bases removed from V and 4 bases from J, the gap between germline ends came to 16 bases. The CDR3 loop is CASSFAGTPPYEQYF. DNA for the CDR3: TGTGCCAGCAGCTTTGCCGGGACTCCCCCTTACGAGCAGTACTTC.

This clonotype was detected only a few times. This chain joins TRBV6-1 and TRBJ2-5; 8 positions match TRBD2. Germline V gives CDR1 MNHNS, CDR2 SASEGT. V trimming: 8 bases; J trimming: 4 bases; junction bases outside the gene matches: 6. This CDR3 has 13 amino acids. In nucleotides, the CDR3 is TGTGCCAGCCACGAAGCGGGAGTAGAGACCCAGTACTTC. Translated, it gives CASHEAGVETQYF.

At least ten counts were recorded for this clonotype. The chain recombines TRBV27 with TRBJ1-5; possibly TRBD1 for D (5 bases). V shed 5 bases and J shed 2 bases, with 16 bases lying between them. This CDR3 contains 16 residues. CDR1 is MNHEY and CDR2 is SMNVEV in the germline V gene (reference sequence). Here the CDR3 reads CASSIEEGKRNQPQHF. The CDR3 nucleotides read TGTGCCAGCAGTATCGAGGAGGGGAAACGCAATCAGCCCCAGCATTTT.

This clonotype was found many times. This sequence joins TRBV30 and TRBJ1-5, with D possibly TRBD1 on 5 matching bases. Germline-derived CDR1 and CDR2 are GTSNPN and SVGIG (reference sequence). This CDR3 comprises 13 residues. Trimming removed 1 base at V and 3 bases at J, with 7 bases between. The CDR3 sequence: CAWSEGLNQPQHF. The DNA of the CDR3 is TGTGCCTGGAGTGAGGGACTCAATCAGCCCCAGCATTTT.

The CDR3 spells CASSETGGVNQPQHF. The DNA for the CDR3 is TGTGCCAGCAGTGAAACAGGGGGAGTCAATCAGCCCCAGCATTTT. The rearrangement links TRBV2 to TRBJ1-5, with 8 bases aligning to TRBD1. The CDR3 spans 15 residues. CDR1 and CDR2 from the germline V gene are SNHLY and FYNNEI. Trimming removed 2 bases from V and 3 bases from J; junction bases left unmatched: 3.

The genes are TRBV7-8 and TRBJ1-6; 8 bases agree with TRBD1. Germline V gene data show CDR1 as SGHVS and CDR2 as FQNEAQ. The V and J ends lost 2 bases and 6 bases, in that order; junction bases with no gene match: 6. The CDR3 has 16 residues. CDR3 sequence reads: CASSLNPGQVNSPLHF. CDR3 DNA sequence: TGTGCCAGCAGCTTAAACCCGGGACAGGTTAATTCACCCCTCCACTTT.

This clonotype was seen many times. This sequence joins TRBV28 and TRBJ2-7; 8 positions match TRBD1. The CDR3 extends over 14 amino acids. After removal of 5 bases from V and 4 bases from J, the junction contained 7 bases not matched to a gene. Germline loops: CDR1 MDHEN, CDR2 SYDVKM. The CDR3 DNA is TGTGCCAGCAGTGAGCAGGGGGCTGTTTACGAGCAGTACTTC. Translated, it gives CASSEQGAVYEQYF.

This clonotype was detected ten times or more. The chain has TRBV5-1 and TRBJ1-1; 7 nucleotides agree with TRBD1. CDR1 and CDR2 from the germline V gene are SGHRS and YFSETQ. The CDR3 loop spans 14 amino acids. After removal of 3 bases from V and 5 bases from J, the junction contained 7 bases not matched to a gene. The CDR3 is CASSWRQGRTEAFF. The CDR3 DNA is TGCGCCAGCAGCTGGAGACAGGGTAGGACTGAAGCTTTCTTT.

This clonotype has at least ten counts. V is TRBV11-2 and J is TRBJ1-2; no firm D call. The V end lost 1 base, the J end lost 0 bases, and 9 bases lay between the germline ends. Per the germline V gene, CDR1 is SGHAT and CDR2 is FQNNGV. CDR3 length equals 15 residues. The CDR3 DNA is TGTGCCAGCAGCTTAGGGGCGGCCACTAACTATGGCTACACCTTC. This encodes CASSLGAATNYGYTF.

The rearrangement uses TRBV7-4 and TRBJ1-1, with a possible D match to TRBD1 (6 bases). Germline CDR1 reads SGHVT; CDR2 reads SQSDAQ. CDR3 length: 15 residues. V lost 7 bases and J lost 3, with 18 bases in between. CDR3 loop: CASTKIQGRDTEAFF. CDR3 nucleotide sequence: TGTGCCAGCACCAAAATACAGGGTAGAGACACTGAAGCTTTCTTT.

The CDR3 here is CASSFSSAELFF. Here the CDR3 DNA reads TGTGCCAGCAGTTTCTCTAGCGCTGAGCTGTTTTTT. J is TRBJ2-2 and V is TRBV12-3 or TRBV12-4, with D perhaps matching TRBD2 (6 bases). The V and J ends lost 3 bases and 11 bases respectively, with 10 bases between them. The CDR3 length is 12 residues.

Ten or more counts support this clonotype. This sequence joins TRBV4-1 and TRBJ2-7; 8 bases fit TRBD1. Germline loops: CDR1 MGHRA, CDR2 YSYEKL. This CDR3 comprises 15 residues. V gave up 4 bases and J gave up 6 bases; unmatched junction bases: 11. The CDR3 loop reads CASSPHRQGTIEQYF. The DNA for the CDR3 is TGCGCCAGCAGCCCACATAGACAGGGGACCATCGAGCAGTACTTC.

This clonotype was counted between two and nine times. The CDR3 DNA reads TGTGCCAGCAGCCAAGGGCTCGGGGGGTCGGACACTGAAGCTTTCTTT. Protein sequence: CASSQGLGGSDTEAFF. The chain joins TRBV3-1 to TRBJ1-1; perhaps TRBD1 as D (5 bases). The CDR3 covers 16 residues. V lost 1 base to trimming and J lost 3 bases, with 15 bases between them. Germline V lookup: CDR1 LGHDT, CDR2 YNNKEL (reference sequence).

The sample holds a few counts of this clonotype. This chain joins TRBV30 and TRBJ1-1, with D possibly matching TRBD1 (6 bases). The ends were cut back, 2 bases at V and 3 bases at J, with 10 bases in the middle. The CDR3 extends over 13 amino acids. Germline-derived CDR1 and CDR2 are GTSNPN and SVGIG (reference sequence). The CDR3 DNA follows: TGTGCCTGGAGTACACAGGGAGACACTGAAGCTTTCTTT. Its translation: CAWSTQGDTEAFF.

This clonotype was seen only a few times. The V gene is TRBV7-8, the J gene TRBJ2-7; D not resolved. This CDR3 is 15 amino acids long. Germline V lookup: CDR1 SGHVS, CDR2 FQNEAQ. Trimming cost V 7 bases and J 0 bases, with 16 bases left between them. The CDR3 protein is CASISPGRTSYEQYF. In DNA form, the CDR3 reads TGTGCCAGCATCTCTCCCGGACGGACCTCCTACGAGCAGTACTTC. Variable domain in full (rest from reference TRBV7-8 and TRBJ2-7): GAGVSQSPRYKVAKRGQDVALRCDPISGHVSLFWYQQALGQGPEFLTYFQNEAQLDKSGLPSDRFFAERPEGSVSTLKIQRTQQEDSAVYLCASISPGRTSYEQYFGPGTRLTVT.

On this clonotype itself: A read error may produce the germline difference seen at one junction end. The CDR3 coding sequence is TGTTCCAGCAGCTCTACTATCGGGGGAGCCTACGAGCAGTACTTC. Amino acid sequence: CSSSSTIGGAYEQYF. V is TRBV11-2 and J is TRBJ2-7, with D possibly TRBD2 on 6 matching bases. Germline-derived CDR1 and CDR2 are SGHAT and FQNNGV. CDR3 length: 15 residues.

This clonotype was counted at least ten times. The chain carries TRBV24-1 and TRBJ2-5, with D perhaps matching TRBD2 (6 bases). Trimming removed 4 bases from V and 1 base from J, with 18 bases in between. From germline, CDR1 is KGHDR and CDR2 SFDVKD. This CDR3 has 17 amino acids. The CDR3 loop reads CATSDLKGTGVQETQYF. CDR3 coding DNA: TGTGCCACCAGTGACTTAAAAGGGACGGGAGTCCAAGAGACCCAGTACTTC.